The 5 T cell receptor beta chains below come from one sample, sequenced in a study of post-analysis software for immune sequencing data. Unique molecular identifiers were present in the TCR beta cDNA libraries. Each CDR3 protein is one row after TCRdb ran MiXCR on the PCR reads. This table holds under 900,000 distinct CDR3 sequences, around 50% found once. General study results and limits: With TRBV5-6, TRBV5-1 and TRBV20-1 included, several TRBV segments were more frequent in patients than in controls.

These TCRs' antigens remain unknown. The source material was blood. These receptors originate from a girl aged 5-17 years with multiple sclerosis.

This clonotype was counted between two and nine times. Germline and junction disagree at one end, which may indicate a read error. The genes are TRBV7-6 and TRBJ2-1, with TRBD2 matching 11 bases. The CDR3 runs to 14 residues. Germline V gene lookup returns CDR1 SGHVS and CDR2 FNYEAQ. As DNA, the CDR3 is TGTGCCAGCAGTTTAGCGGGGGGGCATCAAGAGCAGTTCTTC. It specifies CASSLAGGHQEQFF.

In DNA, the CDR3 is TGTGCCAGCAGCTTAAATGGATACACTGAAGCTTTCTTT. Translating it yields CASSLNGYTEAFF. The genes are TRBV7-9 and TRBJ1-1; D is unresolved. Trimming took 2 bases from V and 3 from J, leaving 7 bases between them. The CDR3 is 13 amino acids. The germline CDR1 and CDR2 sequences are SEHNR and FQNEAQ (reference sequence).

The chain is built from TRBV20-1 and TRBJ2-7; 7 nucleotides agree with TRBD2. Germline loops: CDR1 DFQATT, CDR2 SNEGSKA (reference sequence). V shed 7 bases and J 1 base; nucleotides not matched to a gene: 10. The CDR3 is made up of 14 amino acids. The CDR3 coding sequence is TGCAGTGGTACCGGGGGGTCTCCTTCCTACGAGCAGTACTTC. This codes for CSGTGGSPSYEQYF.

The chain carries TRBV5-1 and TRBJ2-6, with D possibly TRBD1 on 5 matching bases. Germline CDR1 is SGHRS and CDR2 is YFSETQ. Trimming took off 0 bases at V and 9 bases at J, with 13 bases between the two ends. The CDR3 has 15 residues. DNA of the CDR3: TGCGCCAGCAGCTTGGTGTCAGGGAATTACAACGTCCTGACTTTC. This translates into CASSLVSGNYNVLTF.

This chain connects TRBV12-3 or TRBV12-4 to TRBJ2-1; 7 nucleotides line up with TRBD2. CDR3 length: 15 residues. With 5 bases clipped from V and 4 bases from J, the junction kept 8 bases outside the gene matches. In DNA, the CDR3 is TGTGCCAGCAGTCCAGCGGGACCCTTATACAATGAGCAGTTCTTC. It translates to CASSPAGPLYNEQFF.